The 7 T cell receptor beta chains below were found in one sample sequenced in a study of OX40 agonist ivuxolimab in advanced cancers. Using immunoSEQ multiplex PCR, the repertoire was profiled, and TCRdb retains in-frame clones only, with some absent. This sample has over 95,000 clones, with about 80% found just once. This specimen was CD4+ or CD8+ T cells sorted from blood, taken in a trial of the OX40 agonist ivuxolimab. The receptors here all came from an adult with an advanced solid tumor such as melanoma, head and neck, liver or kidney cancer.

The chain combines TRBV7-2 with TRBJ1-5; D is undetermined. Germline V CDR1 and CDR2: SGHTA, FQGNSA. The CDR3 is 14 amino acids. V shed 1 base and J shed 7 bases, with 11 bases lying between them. This chain's CDR3 is CASSLERRYQPQHF. CDR3 bases: TGTGCCAGCAGCTTAGAAAGGAGGTACCAGCCCCAGCATTTT. Full variable domain (remainder filled in from reference TRBV7-2 and TRBJ1-5): GAGVSQSPSNKVTEKGKDVELRCDPISGHTALYWYRQSLGQGLEFLIYFQGNSAPDKSGLPSDRFSAERTGGSVSTLTIQRTQQEDSAVYLCASSLERRYQPQHFGDGTRLSIL.

The V gene is TRBV7-2, the J gene TRBJ2-5; perhaps TRBD2 as D (6 bases). The CDR3 contains 15 residues. Germline loops: CDR1 SGHTA, CDR2 FQGNSA. Trimming removed 1 base from V and 4 bases from J, with 13 bases in between. The CDR3 DNA follows: TGTGCCAGCAGCTTAGTTCTAGCGCGCGGAGAGACCCAGTACTTC. As protein: CASSLVLARGETQYF. The complete variable domain, with remaining parts taken from reference TRBV7-2 and TRBJ2-5, reads GAGVSQSPSNKVTEKGKDVELRCDPISGHTALYWYRQSLGQGLEFLIYFQGNSAPDKSGLPSDRFSAERTGGSVSTLTIQRTQQEDSAVYLCASSLVLARGETQYFGPGTRLLVL.

The chain has TRBV18 and TRBJ2-3, with a weak D call TRBD2 (5 bases). V was shortened by 0 bases and J by 6 bases, with 13 bases between the two germline ends. Germline values: CDR1 KGHSH, CDR2 LQKENI. This CDR3 is 15 amino acids long. CDR3 in amino acids: CASSPPFSEGDTQYF. The CDR3 DNA follows: TGTGCCAGCTCACCACCGTTCTCCGAGGGCGATACGCAGTATTTT.

This clone was seen a handful of times. The gene calls are TRBV19 and TRBJ2-3, with TRBD1 identical over 7 bases. With 5 bases clipped from V and 2 bases from J, the junction kept 7 bases outside the gene matches. Germline V lookup: CDR1 LNHDA, CDR2 SQIVND (reference sequence). The CDR3 loop spans 15 amino acids. For the CDR3, the DNA is TGTGCCAGTAGTGCCCAAGGGACAGCCACAGATACGCAGTATTTT. Its protein is CASSAQGTATDTQYF.

This clone has just one count. The chain uses TRBV5-1 and TRBJ2-7, with 7 bases that match TRBD1. J was trimmed by 0 bases and V by 4 bases; bases with no gene match: 7. The CDR3 is 15 amino acids. Per the germline V gene, CDR1 is SGHRS and CDR2 is YFSETQ. This CDR3 reads CASSQGTANSYEQYF. The CDR3 bases are TGCGCCAGCAGCCAAGGGACAGCGAACTCCTACGAGCAGTACTTC.

J is TRBJ2-5 and V is TRBV5-1, with 8 bases matching TRBD2. With V trimmed by 5 bases and J by 2 bases, 5 bases remained unmatched. CDR1 is SGHRS, CDR2 YFSETQ, per germline. CDR3 length: 14 amino acids. CDR3 sequence reads: CASSPGLAQETQYF. The CDR3 nucleotides are TGCGCCAGCAGTCCCGGACTAGCTCAAGAGACCCAGTACTTC.

This chain connects TRBV6-6 to TRBJ1-1; D unclear. This CDR3 has 12 amino acids. Trimming removed 2 bases from V and 5 bases from J, with 6 bases in between. The germline CDR1 and CDR2 sequences are MNHNY and SVGAGI (reference sequence). CDR3 loop: CASSYDQTEAFF. CDR3 sequence (DNA): TGTGCCAGCAGTTACGACCAGACTGAAGCTTTCTTT.